The clone carrying this T cell receptor beta chain appeared a few times. Its antigen is unknown. The sample originates from a study of cytomegalovirus exposure and HLA in healthy donors. Study results and limitations: Associated with cytomegalovirus, according to the listing, were 150 to 200 TCR beta chains.

The CDR3 totals 14 residues. The V gene's germline CDR1 is SNHLY and CDR2 FYNNEI. Losses at the gene ends were 6 bases for V and 3 bases for J; bases not matched to a gene: 5. The PCR ran on 60 Vbeta and 13 Jbeta primers. Measured with immunoSEQ multiplex PCR; TCRdb has only the in-frame clones, and not every one. Here the sample spans some 180,000 clones, 9.5% being singletons. The source is a woman aged 25 to 39 in good health and CMV-seropositive. The chain recombines TRBV2 with TRBJ1-5, with 7 positions matching TRBD1. Material: PBMCs. In DNA form, the CDR3 reads TGTGCCAGCAGCCGCAGGGGGACCAATCAGCCCCAGCATTTT. Translation gives CASSRRGTNQPQHF. Combining the CDR3 with reference TRBV2 and TRBJ1-5 gives the whole variable domain EPEVTQTPSHQVTQMGQEVILRCVPISNHLYFYWYRQILGQKVEFLVSFYNNEISEKSEIFDDQFSVERPDGSNFTLKIRSTKLEDSAMYFCASSRRGTNQPQHFGDGTRLSIL.